This note documents a single T cell receptor beta chain sequence. Its specificity is not known. The data stem from a study of T cell repertoires in cytomegalovirus infection. Study context: Use of recently identified HLA-C-restricted and well-studied HLA-B-restricted CMV epitopes was part of the study. Shared public TCR beta signatures pointed to both CMV infection and a matching HLA type.

TCRdb redid the calling of the reads with MiXCR, one entry per CDR3 protein. The data contain approximately 49,000 distinct CDR3 sequences, roughly a fifth of them seen just once; the ten biggest clones take up about 25%. Overall study findings and caveats: The study found HLA-C-restricted CMV-specific TCR beta clonotypes dominating the ex vivo response. Carriers of CMV and the relevant HLA type were discriminated by public TCR beta frequency.

In germline, CDR1 is SGHTS, CDR2 YDEGEE. The length of the CDR3 is 13 residues. J was trimmed by 5 bases and V by 5 bases; bases with no gene match: 6. The chain joins TRBV5-8 to TRBJ1-1; 7 bases map to TRBD1. This sample comprised CD8+ T cells from cultured PBMCs, obtained from culture after CMV antigen stimulation. This receptor was obtained from a human donor in good health (CMV status not recorded). Some clones in this sample may be carry-over from other donors' samples. The CDR3 here is CASSHRQGTEAFF. DNA of the CDR3: TGTGCCAGCAGTCATCGACAGGGAACTGAAGCTTTCTTT. Together with reference TRBV5-8 and TRBJ1-1, the CDR3 gives the full variable domain: EAGVTQSPTHLIKTRGQQATLRCSPISGHTSVYWYQQALGLGLQFLLWYDEGEERNRGNFPPRFSGRQFPNYSSELNVNALELEDSALYLCASSHRQGTEAFFGQGTRLTVV.